Presented here are 17 T cell receptor beta chains from one specimen sequenced in a study of OX40 agonist ivuxolimab in advanced cancers. Measured with immunoSEQ multiplex PCR; TCRdb has only the in-frame clones, and not every one. The top ten clones hold around 1.6% of a sample with roughly 71,000 clones, 80% to 90% of them seen once. This material consisted of CD4+ or CD8+ T cells sorted from blood, taken in a trial of the OX40 agonist ivuxolimab. These receptors originate from an adult with an advanced solid tumor such as melanoma, head and neck, liver or kidney cancer.

This clone appeared a single time. The chain joins TRBV10-2 to TRBJ2-1; D is unresolved. Per germline, CDR1 WSHSY and CDR2 SAAADI. The CDR3 spans 13 residues. V was shortened by 6 bases and J by 9 bases, with 15 bases between the two germline ends. The CDR3 spells CASRNPISGEQFF. Here the CDR3 DNA reads TGCGCCAGCAGGAATCCGATTTCCGGTGAGCAGTTCTTC.

The chain joins TRBV7-2 to TRBJ1-4, with D tentatively TRBD1 (5 bases). CDR1 and CDR2 from the germline V gene are SGHTA and FQGNSA. Deletions cut 4 bases from V and 7 bases from J, with 22 bases between. CDR3 length: 17 residues. In nucleotides, the CDR3 is TGTGCCAGCAGCTCCACCAGGGCGTCAGGGAGCGGTGAAAAACTGTTTTTT. It is translated as CASSSTRASGSGEKLFF.

V usage is TRBV7-2 and J usage is TRBJ2-5, with a possible D match to TRBD2 (5 bases). The CDR3 contains 14 residues. V lost 1 base, J lost 4 bases, and 10 bases lay in between. Germline V gene lookup returns CDR1 SGHTA and CDR2 FQGNSA. The CDR3 sequence: CASSLVVSAETQYF. In nucleotides, the CDR3 is TGTGCCAGCAGCTTAGTTGTTAGCGCAGAGACCCAGTACTTC.

The V call is TRBV7-9, the J call TRBJ1-2, with D perhaps TRBD1 (5 bases). Germline V gene sequence: CDR1 SEHNR, CDR2 FQNEAQ (reference sequence). V was cut by 4 bases and J by 3 bases, with 24 bases left in between. The CDR3 extends over 18 amino acids. CDR3 sequence (DNA): TGTGCCAGCAGCTCAACTGAGAATGAGGGGTGGAATTACTATGGCTACACCTTC. This sequence encodes CASSSTENEGWNYYGYTF.

The rearrangement uses TRBV6-1 and TRBJ1-2, with D perhaps matching TRBD1 (5 bases). Germline CDR1 MNHNS, CDR2 SASEGT. There are 14 residues in the CDR3. The ends were cut back, 2 bases at V and 7 bases at J, with 14 bases in the middle. The CDR3 loop reads CASSERGGSLGYTF. The CDR3 DNA sequence: TGTGCCAGCAGTGAACGTGGGGGGTCCCTTGGCTACACCTTC.

The J gene is TRBJ1-1, the V gene TRBV30; D remains ambiguous. Germline-derived CDR1 and CDR2 are GTSNPN and SVGIG (reference sequence). The CDR3 spans 15 residues. Deletions cut 1 base from V and 0 bases from J, with 12 bases between. CDR3 loop: CAWSADNPMNTEAFF. CDR3 bases: TGTGCCTGGAGTGCAGACAACCCAATGAACACTGAAGCTTTCTTT.

This clone was seen only once. This sequence joins TRBV6-5 and TRBJ1-2, with TRBD1 matching over 7 bases. This CDR3 region has 15 residues. Looked up from germline, CDR1 is MNHEY and CDR2 is SVGAGI. With V trimmed by 6 bases and J by 4 bases, 11 bases remained unmatched. The CDR3 reads CASSNSWTGLYGYTF. In DNA, the CDR3 is TGTGCCAGCAGCAATTCTTGGACAGGACTCTATGGCTACACCTTC.

The V and J genes are TRBV6-6 and TRBJ1-5; 8 positions agree with TRBD1. Per germline, CDR1 MNHNY and CDR2 SVGAGI (reference sequence). The CDR3 sequence is 13 residues long. V lost 6 bases to trimming and J lost 7 bases; unmatched junction nucleotides: 5. CDR3 DNA sequence: TGTGCCAGCAGCAGGGGGCCGAGACAGCCCCAGCATTTT. Translating it yields CASSRGPRQPQHF.

Of note for this clone: Additional DNA sequences in this sample encode the identical CDR3. Here the CDR3 DNA reads TGTGCCAGCAGCGTAGAAGGACAGGGGGGGTACAATGAGCAGTTCTTC. It yields the protein CASSVEGQGGYNEQFF. The chain couples TRBV9 to TRBJ2-1, with TRBD1 matching 10 bases. The germline V gene has CDR1 SGDLS and CDR2 YYNGEE. The CDR3 runs to 16 residues. J gave up 4 bases and V 0 bases, and 4 bases lay outside the gene matches.

The chain has TRBV9 and TRBJ1-2; D remains unclear. This CDR3 spans 13 amino acids. The V end lost 0 bases, the J end lost 1 base, and 4 bases lay between the germline ends. Per germline, CDR1 SGDLS and CDR2 YYNGEE. The CDR3: CASSVEDNYGYTF. The CDR3 coding sequence is TGTGCCAGCAGCGTAGAGGATAACTATGGCTACACCTTC.

The J gene is TRBJ2-3, the V gene TRBV4-3; TRBD1 aligns across 8 bases. Germline V CDR1 and CDR2: LGHNA, YSLEER. Trimming took 3 bases from V and 2 from J; bases not matched to a gene: 10. The CDR3 is 17 residues long. The CDR3 loop is CASSQTGARMDTDTQYF. DNA for the CDR3: TGCGCCAGCAGCCAGACAGGGGCGAGAATGGACACAGATACGCAGTATTTT.

The chain combines TRBV28 with TRBJ1-2, with a weak D call TRBD1 (6 bases). The length of the CDR3 is 14 residues. V lost 1 base and J lost 5, with 11 bases in between. Germline values: CDR1 MDHEN, CDR2 SYDVKM. The CDR3 region is CASSLFVRGYGYTF. The CDR3 DNA reads TGTGCCAGCAGTTTATTTGTCAGGGGTTATGGCTACACCTTC.

V is TRBV11-2 and J is TRBJ2-7; D unclear. Trimming stripped 6 bases from V and 4 bases from J, with 10 bases between. The germline gives CDR1 SGHAT, CDR2 FQNNGV. This CDR3 has 12 amino acids. In nucleotides, the CDR3 is TGTGCCAGCAGTTACCTCGGATACGAGCAGTACTTC. Translating it yields CASSYLGYEQYF.

The genes are TRBV28 and TRBJ1-2; unclear D gene. The V end lost 3 bases, the J end lost 10 bases, and 18 bases lay between the germline ends. From germline, CDR1 is MDHEN and CDR2 SYDVKM. CDR3 length equals 14 residues. CDR3 sequence (DNA): TGTGCCAGCAGTTTCACCCGGAGGCTGGCGATCTACACCTTC. As protein: CASSFTRRLAIYTF.

The chain links TRBV6-1 to TRBJ1-2, with D hard to call. This CDR3 is built from 14 residues. Germline values: CDR1 MNHNS, CDR2 SASEGT. Trimming removed 6 bases at V and 8 bases at J, with 19 bases between. DNA of the CDR3: TGTGCCAGCAGGGATCACCCGCTTAGGGAAGGCTACACCTTC. The encoded protein is CASRDHPLREGYTF.

The chain links TRBV7-2 to TRBJ2-3; 14 nucleotides agree with TRBD2. Germline CDR1 and CDR2: SGHTA and FQGNSA. V dropped 5 bases and J dropped 4; count of bases not matched to a gene: 5. The CDR3 length is 16 residues. In nucleotides, the CDR3 is TGTGCCAGCAGCGCTCGACTAGCGGGAGGGGCAGATACGCAGTATTTT. It codes for CASSARLAGGADTQYF.

The V and J genes are TRBV6-5 and TRBJ2-7, with TRBD1 matching 7 bases. The V segment lost 10 bases and the J segment 4 bases; nucleotides outside the gene matches: 7. The CDR3 totals 12 residues. Germline CDR1 is MNHEY and CDR2 is SVGAGI. The CDR3 loop is CATTGAVYEQYF. CDR3 bases: TGTGCCACAACAGGGGCCGTTTACGAGCAGTACTTC.